Here is one T cell receptor (beta chain) with its context. The trim removed 7 bases at V and 2 bases at J, leaving 1 base unmatched. This CDR3 region has 14 residues. Per germline, CDR1 LNHDA and CDR2 SQIVND (reference sequence). This entry comes from a study of blood T cell repertoires in COVID-19. Background on the study: Samples of COVID-19 (acute and convalescent) were obtained from the United States, Italy and Spain. T cells, B-cell-depleted T cells, or PBMCs provided the cDNA or gDNA that served as material.

As processed by the authors: Scientists estimated how many nucleated cells there were by amplifying reference gene primers. The protocol was immunoSEQ multiplex PCR, while the TCRdb copy is restricted to in-frame clones and leaves out a portion. V and J calls and clone size are those listed in that table; D and trimming were worked out from the DNA. Seen here are approximately 150,000 clones, roughly 90% observed once, and the top ten hold about 4%. This receptor was taken from a woman aged 55-70 years with active or convalescent COVID-19. The sequenced material came from peripheral blood. The chain uses TRBV19 and TRBJ1-6; 8 nucleotides match TRBD1. CDR3 protein: CASTDRAYNSPLHF. CDR3 bases: TGTGCCAGTACGGACAGGGCCTATAATTCACCCCTCCACTTT.